This TCR beta chain stems from a study of blood T cell repertoires in COVID-19. Study background: PBMCs, B-cell-depleted T cells, or T cells were the source of the cDNA or gDNA that made up the material.

The sample holds a few counts of this clone. This CDR3 contains 16 residues. V shed 4 bases and J shed 0 bases, with 13 bases lying between them. The germline gives CDR1 SNHLY, CDR2 FYNNEI. Under the authors' procedure: Estimation of nucleated cell counts was performed using reference gene primer amplification. The assay was immunoSEQ multiplex PCR, and TCRdb's table has in-frame clones only and misses some. D and trimming were read from the DNA, whereas the V and J calls and clone size are those reported in that table. This sample has 250,000 to 300,000 clones, with about 83% found just once. The chain links TRBV2 to TRBJ1-3; D gene uncertain. This TCR was sampled from an elderly man with acute or convalescent COVID-19. Source material: peripheral blood. CDR3 bases: TGTGCCAGCAGTGGCTCCAGACAAATCTCTGGAAACACCATATATTTT. Translation gives CASSGSRQISGNTIYF.